A single sample gave rise to the 6 T cell receptor beta chains below, sequenced in a study of T cell changes during pregnancy in multiple sclerosis. Repertoires were generated with immunoSEQ multiplex PCR, while TCRdb's copy carries only in-frame clones and drops some. The sample consists of 56,000 or so clones, roughly 92% of them appearing once. The sample in question was CD4+ T cells from peripheral blood mononuclear cells, obtained in the third trimester of pregnancy. All receptors come from a female donor with multiple sclerosis, enrolled in a pregnancy study.

V is TRBV7-8 and J is TRBJ2-1, with D perhaps TRBD2 (5 bases). In germline, CDR1 is SGHVS, CDR2 FQNEAQ. Trimming took 3 bases from V and 2 from J, leaving 11 bases between them. The CDR3 consists of 15 residues. CDR3 in amino acids: CASSFSTNTYNEQFF. The CDR3 coding sequence is TGTGCCAGCAGCTTTTCGACTAACACCTACAATGAGCAGTTCTTC.

The V gene is TRBV18, the J gene TRBJ2-7, with D hard to call. CDR3 size: 15 residues. V gave up 1 base and J gave up 5 bases, with 15 bases separating them. Germline loops: CDR1 KGHSH, CDR2 LQKENI. CDR3 DNA sequence: TGTGCCAGCTCACCACTTCACTCCTTAACCCACGAGCAGTACTTC. This encodes CASSPLHSLTHEQYF.

In nucleotides, the CDR3 is TGTGCCAGCAGCGCCCGGGGGGGTGTTTTGGGGGAAAAACTGTTTTTT. Translating gives CASSARGGVLGEKLFF. The genes are TRBV9 and TRBJ1-4; D may be TRBD1 (5 bases). CDR3 length equals 16 residues. V gave up 3 bases and J gave up 8 bases, with 20 bases separating them. CDR1 SGDLS and CDR2 YYNGEE come from the germline V gene.

The gene calls are TRBV19 and TRBJ1-5, with TRBD1 identical over 9 bases. The germline V gene has CDR1 LNHDA and CDR2 SQIVND (reference sequence). The CDR3 is 17 residues long. V shed 4 bases and J 5 bases; nucleotides not matched to a gene: 12. DNA for the CDR3: TGTGCCAGTAGTAGACGGGACAGGGTGAGTTTTTATCAGCCCCAGCATTTT. Residues: CASSRRDRVSFYQPQHF. Using reference TRBV19 and TRBJ1-5 for the parts outside the CDR3, the full variable domain is DGGITQSPKYLFRKEGQNVTLSCEQNLNHDAMYWYRQDPGQGLRLIYYSQIVNDFQKGDIAEGYSVSREKKESFPLTVTSAQKNPTAFYLCASSRRDRVSFYQPQHFGDGTRLSIL.

CDR3 nucleotide sequence: TGTGCCAGCAGTGAAGGCCCCGGACAGTTCTACGAGCAGTACTTC. Translating it yields CASSEGPGQFYEQYF. The chain carries TRBV6-1 and TRBJ2-7, with D maybe TRBD1 (6 bases). The CDR3 totals 15 residues. Germline V gene sequence: CDR1 MNHNS, CDR2 SASEGT. Trimming pared 1 base from V and 3 bases from J, leaving 13 bases between.

This clone is a singleton in its sample. The chain combines TRBV20-1 with TRBJ1-2; 7 bases line up with TRBD1. The CDR3 loop spans 10 amino acids. Germline trimming cut 6 bases from V and 9 bases from J; bases unmatched to any gene: 4. Germline V gene lookup returns CDR1 DFQATT and CDR2 SNEGSKA (reference sequence). CDR3 residues: CSARDSRYTF. As DNA, the CDR3 is TGCAGTGCAAGGGACAGCCGCTACACCTTC.